Each of the 19 T cell receptor beta chains below was sequenced from the same sample in a study of blood T cells in healthy people across ages. A sample-barcoded 5' primer and a J-beta primer mix were used in a second PCR of roughly 7 to 11 cycles. TCRdb redid the calling of the 5' RACE reads with MiXCR, one entry per CDR3 protein. This table holds 700,000 or so distinct CDR3 sequences, about a fifth found once. Source material: blood. Source of these receptors: a man between 65 and 85 years old in good health.

This sequence joins TRBV7-2 and TRBJ2-2; no clear D. Per germline, CDR1 SGHTA and CDR2 FQGNSA. CDR3 length: 15 residues. Between the trimmed V and J ends, which lost 3 bases and 2 bases, there was a span of 10 bases. The CDR3 here is CASSFQALNTGELFF. The DNA of the CDR3 is TGTGCCAGCAGCTTTCAGGCATTAAACACCGGGGAGCTGTTTTTT.

The chain couples TRBV18 to TRBJ2-1; no firm D call. From germline, CDR1 is KGHSH and CDR2 LQKENI. Trimming left V 6 bases short and J 6 bases short, with 18 bases between. CDR3 size: 15 residues. The CDR3 loop reads CASSARTGRVNEQFF. The CDR3 region has the DNA TGTGCCAGCTCGGCGAGGACGGGCCGGGTCAATGAGCAGTTCTTC.

As DNA, the CDR3 is TGCGCCAGCAGCCAAGAGGAGGGACTCCAGTTGAGTCCAGATACGCAGTATTTT. It translates to CASSQEEGLQLSPDTQYF. This chain joins TRBV4-1 and TRBJ2-3; tentatively, D is TRBD2 (6 bases). The CDR3 spans 18 residues. Germline values: CDR1 MGHRA, CDR2 YSYEKL. With 0 bases removed from V and 4 bases from J, the gap between germline ends came to 20 bases.

The chain links TRBV2 to TRBJ2-3; 7 bases align to TRBD2. Looked up from germline, CDR1 is SNHLY and CDR2 is FYNNEI. J was trimmed by 3 bases and V by 5 bases; bases with no gene match: 8. This CDR3 spans 15 amino acids. The CDR3 sequence is CASSQRTSQTDTQYF. DNA of the CDR3: TGTGCCAGCAGTCAGAGGACTAGTCAGACAGATACGCAGTATTTT.

The chain uses TRBV6-2 or TRBV6-3 and TRBJ2-1; tentative D call: TRBD1 (5 bases). The germline V gene encodes CDR1 MNHEY and CDR2 SVGEGT. The CDR3 is made up of 14 amino acids. V shed 7 bases and J shed 3 bases, with 13 bases lying between them. The CDR3 sequence is CASTETGGYNEQFF. In DNA, the CDR3 is TGTGCCAGCACCGAAACAGGTGGCTACAATGAGCAGTTCTTC.

V and J are TRBV7-8 and TRBJ2-1; D unclear. The CDR3 is made up of 15 amino acids. V lost 4 bases and J lost 6, with 16 bases in between. Looked up from germline, CDR1 is SGHVS and CDR2 is FQNEAQ. The DNA of the CDR3 is TGTGCCAGCAGCTGGCGGAAGGGCGATGGCAATGAGCAGTTCTTC. Translation gives CASSWRKGDGNEQFF.

The V and J genes are TRBV18 and TRBJ2-3; the D gene is possibly TRBD2 (5 bases). This CDR3 is 16 amino acids long. CDR1 is KGHSH and CDR2 is LQKENI in the germline V gene. The V gene lost 5 bases and the J gene lost 2 bases, with 17 bases spanning the gap. The DNA for the CDR3 is TGTGCCAGCTCAGCTTCCTACGAGGGTACCACAGATACGCAGTATTTT. This gives the protein CASSASYEGTTDTQYF.

Points on this clonotype: This may be a read error, as it is one base from a much larger clone. No conserved phenylalanine or tryptophan is present at the end of the CDR3, so a read error is the likely explanation. V gene TRBV7-3 combines with J gene TRBJ1-1, with TRBD1 matching over 9 bases. The CDR3 spans 16 residues. The junction had 8 bases not matched to a gene; V was cut back by 1 base and J by 5 bases. Germline lookup yields CDR1 SGHTA and CDR2 FQGTGA. DNA of the CDR3: TGTGCCAGCAGCTTAAATCCACAGGGGGCAAGGACTGAAGCTTTCCTT. It encodes CASSLNPQGARTEAFL.

The V call is TRBV19, the J call TRBJ1-2; TRBD1 might be the D (6 bases). CDR3 size: 13 residues. Germline V gene data show CDR1 as LNHDA and CDR2 as SQIVND (reference sequence). V was cut by 5 bases and J by 5 bases, with 12 bases left in between. CDR3 sequence: CASSPLDSYGYTF. The CDR3 DNA reads as TGTGCCAGTAGTCCATTGGACAGTTATGGCTACACCTTC.

Details on this clonotype: The DNA is omitted, as the CDR3 cannot be located on it reliably, and the CDR3 follows TCRdb's listing. The chain has TRBV12-3 or TRBV12-4 and TRBJ1-2; the table gives TRBD1 as D, unverified against the DNA. The CDR3 numbers 14 amino acids, ends counted. The CDR3 sequence: CASSFLAGGRGYTF.

This rearrangement joins TRBV5-6 to TRBJ2-5; TRBD1 agrees at 7 bases. The germline gives CDR1 SGHDT, CDR2 YYEEEE. There are 14 residues in the CDR3. Trimming removed 6 bases from V and 0 bases from J; junction bases left unmatched: 5. The CDR3 reads CASKGQMYQETQYF. In DNA, the CDR3 is TGTGCCAGCAAGGGACAGATGTACCAAGAGACCCAGTACTTC.

V and J are TRBV20-1 and TRBJ2-6; D gene uncertain. This CDR3 is 17 amino acids long. Trimming shortened V by 0 bases and J by 0 bases, and 12 bases separated the two germline ends. Germline CDR1 is DFQATT and CDR2 is SNEGSKA (reference sequence). In nucleotides, the CDR3 is TGCAGTGCTAGAGATTGGCAGGCGCGCTCTGGGGCCAACGTCCTGACTTTC. Translating gives CSARDWQARSGANVLTF.

The chain is built from TRBV6-5 and TRBJ2-5; D not certain. This CDR3 is 14 amino acids long. CDR1 MNHEY and CDR2 SVGAGI come from the germline V gene. The V and J ends lost 6 bases and 5 bases respectively, with 16 bases between them. The DNA for the CDR3 is TGTGCCAGCAGCTATACGGACCGCACGGAGACCCAGTACTTC. It specifies CASSYTDRTETQYF.

This clonotype was counted only a few times. The chain employs TRBV7-6 and TRBJ1-3; TRBD1 aligns across 9 bases. The germline V gene has CDR1 SGHVS and CDR2 FNYEAQ. The V segment lost 1 base and the J segment 4 bases; nucleotides outside the gene matches: 2. The CDR3 consists of 15 residues. DNA of the CDR3: TGTGCCAGCAGCTTAGGGGACAGGGCAGGAAACACCATATATTTT. Amino acids: CASSLGDRAGNTIYF.

There are a few counts of this clonotype. The chain carries TRBV20-1 and TRBJ2-5; no definite D call. The J call may be faulty, since TRBJ2-1 better matches the DNA end. CDR1 and CDR2 (germline): DFQATT, SNEGSKA (reference sequence). CDR3 length: 11 amino acids. For the CDR3, the DNA is TGCAGTGCTAAGGGATATAATGAGCAGTTCTTC. Encoded protein: CSAKGYNEQFF.

This clonotype has only a few counts. V usage is TRBV27 and J usage is TRBJ2-7, with unresolved D. The CDR3 has 13 residues. Deletions cut 7 bases from V and 4 bases from J, with 14 bases between. Germline V gene data show CDR1 as MNHEY and CDR2 as SMNVEV (reference sequence). This CDR3 reads CASTSSEDYEQYV. The CDR3 DNA reads as TGTGCCAGCACCTCCTCTGAAGATTACGAGCAGTACGTC.

The V call is TRBV20-1, the J call TRBJ2-7; 7 positions match TRBD1. This CDR3 comprises 12 residues. V lost 3 bases, J lost 7 bases, and 6 bases stayed unmatched. Germline V lookup: CDR1 DFQATT, CDR2 SNEGSKA (reference sequence). The CDR3, as DNA: TGCAGTGCTAGCGCAGGGGGAAGGGAGCAGTACGTC. Translation: CSASAGGREQYV.

The chain uses TRBV7-9 and TRBJ1-2; 10 bases fit TRBD1. The CDR3 totals 14 residues. Germline lookup yields CDR1 SEHNR and CDR2 FQNEAQ (reference sequence). The V gene end was trimmed by 5 bases and the J gene end by 4 bases; junction bases not matched to a gene: 4. The CDR3 DNA reads as TGTGCCAGCAGCCGGACAGGGGGGACCTATGGCTACACCTTC. Translating it yields CASSRTGGTYGYTF.

The chain joins TRBV5-6 to TRBJ1-1; weak D call: TRBD1 (5 bases). The CDR3 runs to 17 residues. V was trimmed by 4 bases and J by 1 base, leaving 20 bases between them. Germline CDR1 reads SGHDT; CDR2 reads YYEEEE. CDR3 coding DNA: TGTGCCAGCAGCCCGAATATCGGGGGTATAACGAACACTGAAGCTTTCTTT. Amino acid sequence: CASSPNIGGITNTEAFF.